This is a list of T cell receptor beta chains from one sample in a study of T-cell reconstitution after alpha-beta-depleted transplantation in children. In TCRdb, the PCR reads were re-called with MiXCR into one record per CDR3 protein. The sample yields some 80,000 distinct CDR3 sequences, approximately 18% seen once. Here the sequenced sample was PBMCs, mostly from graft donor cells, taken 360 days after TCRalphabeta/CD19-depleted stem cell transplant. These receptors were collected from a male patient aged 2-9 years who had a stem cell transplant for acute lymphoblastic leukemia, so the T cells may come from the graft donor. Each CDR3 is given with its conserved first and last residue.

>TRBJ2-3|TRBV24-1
CATTAGAKLDTQYF
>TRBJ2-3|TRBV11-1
CASSSRPGLAGASSTDTQYF
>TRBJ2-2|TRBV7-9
CASSSRSTGELFF
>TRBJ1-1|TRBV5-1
CASSGRRGNTEAFF
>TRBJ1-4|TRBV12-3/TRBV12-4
CASSFTQGTIEKLFF
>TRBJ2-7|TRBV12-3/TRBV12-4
CASRSSGRFPYEQYF
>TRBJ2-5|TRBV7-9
CASSFQAGTQETQYF
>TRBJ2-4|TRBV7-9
CASSLLKNIQYF
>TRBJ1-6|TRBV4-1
CASSQELRGAYSPLHF
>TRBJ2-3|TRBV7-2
CASSYSRGSNTQYF
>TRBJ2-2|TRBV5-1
CASSFTRPANTGELFFF
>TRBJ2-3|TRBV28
CASSFFIKGTDTQYF
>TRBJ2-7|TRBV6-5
CASSYSRISSYEQYF